Below, one T cell receptor beta chain is given with its context. This sample was included in a study of blood T cell repertoires in COVID-19. Study-wide context: Donors in the United States, Italy and Spain gave samples during acute or convalescent COVID-19. PBMCs, B-cell-depleted T cells, or T cells provided the cDNA or gDNA that made up the material.

The J segment lost 2 bases and the V segment lost 6 bases, leaving 8 bases of the junction unmatched. Germline CDR1 reads LNHDA; CDR2 reads SQIVND (reference sequence). The CDR3 consists of 15 residues. Authors' data handling: By means of reference gene primer amplification, nucleated cell counts were estimated. Sequenced by immunoSEQ multiplex PCR; TCRdb stores in-frame clones only, minus some. V and J calls and clone size come straight from that table; D and trimming were deduced from the DNA. In the table there are about 73,000 clones, approximately 88% of which are singletons. The specimen was peripheral blood. The chain uses TRBV19 and TRBJ2-3; 7 bases align to TRBD1. The TCR was taken from an elderly man with active or convalescent COVID-19. In DNA form, the CDR3 reads TGTGCCAGTAGGACGGGACAGCAAAACACAGATACGCAGTATTTT. Its protein is CASRTGQQNTDTQYF.